These 12 T cell receptor beta chains came from one sample sequenced in a study of CD8 T cells in ankylosing spondylitis. TCRdb re-derived calls from the 5' RACE reads in MiXCR, one entry per CDR3 protein. The repertoire holds a few hundred thousand distinct CDR3 sequences, roughly 20% seen once, with around 13% in the top ten. The sequenced sample consisted of blood, either unsorted or a sorted T cell fraction (not recorded which). The receptor set was obtained from a male donor with ankylosing spondylitis or in good health (not recorded which).

V gene TRBV5-1 combines with J gene TRBJ2-6; TRBD1 matches at 9 bases. This CDR3 region has 14 residues. From germline, CDR1 is SGHRS and CDR2 YFSETQ. Unmatched junction bases numbered 7, after V lost 3 bases and J lost 12 bases. CDR3 sequence reads: CASSSGQGPGVLTF. CDR3 DNA: TGCGCCAGCAGCTCCGGACAGGGGCCAGGCGTCCTGACTTTC.

This sequence joins TRBV7-9 and TRBJ2-3, with 8 bases identical to TRBD2. The CDR3 totals 15 residues. Germline CDR1 reads SEHNR; CDR2 reads FQNEAQ (reference sequence). The trim removed 4 bases at V and 3 bases at J, leaving 6 bases unmatched. In DNA, the CDR3 is TGTGCCAGCAGCTCACGGGGGGGCGGAACAGATACGCAGTATTTT. This gives the protein CASSSRGGGTDTQYF.

The chain uses TRBV10-3 and TRBJ2-5; 13 bases agree with TRBD2. Germline V CDR1 and CDR2: ENHRY, SYGVKD. V shed 4 bases, J shed 5 bases, and the junction held 13 bases outside the gene matches. CDR3 size: 18 residues. The CDR3 sequence is CAISGTSGGAHESETQYF. CDR3 DNA: TGTGCCATCAGTGGAACTAGCGGGGGGGCACACGAGTCGGAGACCCAGTACTTC.

The V call is TRBV6-6, the J call TRBJ2-2; the D is unclear. The CDR3 is 12 amino acids. The germline V and J ends were trimmed by 4 bases and 3 bases, with 3 bases remaining between them. The V gene's germline CDR1 is MNHNY and CDR2 SVGAGI (reference sequence). CDR3 in amino acids: CASSWDTGELFF. The CDR3 DNA follows: TGTGCCAGCAGTTGGGACACCGGGGAGCTGTTTTTT.

This clonotype was recorded many times. The chain carries TRBV20-1 and TRBJ2-7; 7 positions match TRBD1. The trim removed 5 bases at V and 5 bases at J, leaving 24 bases unmatched. The CDR3 has 18 residues. Germline V gene sequence: CDR1 DFQATT, CDR2 SNEGSKA (reference sequence). The CDR3 nucleotides are TGCAGTGCTGTCGATTCTCTTTACTCGACAGGGTATCAGAACGAGCAGTACTTC. Encoded protein: CSAVDSLYSTGYQNEQYF.

The chain carries TRBV6-5 and TRBJ1-2; the match to TRBD1 covers 8 bases. Germline V gene lookup returns CDR1 MNHEY and CDR2 SVGAGI. V dropped 4 bases and J dropped 5; count of bases not matched to a gene: 6. The CDR3 consists of 14 residues. The CDR3 DNA follows: TGTGCCAGCAGTTCGGACAGGGACTCTTATGGCTACACCTTC. This codes for CASSSDRDSYGYTF.

This clonotype was counted only a few times. The chain couples TRBV12-3 or TRBV12-4 to TRBJ1-1; 9 positions match TRBD1. The CDR3 runs to 12 residues. V lost 7 bases to trimming and J lost 7 bases; unmatched junction nucleotides: 4. CDR3 loop: CASTLGQGEAFF. The CDR3 DNA is TGTGCCAGCACCCTGGGACAGGGTGAAGCTTTCTTT.

The table lists this clonotype with many counts. The chain combines TRBV5-1 with TRBJ2-5; D uncertain. Germline V gene data show CDR1 as SGHRS and CDR2 as YFSETQ. Trimming took 0 bases from V and 5 from J, leaving 11 bases between them. The CDR3 length is 14 residues. The CDR3: CASSLGTSGETQYF. As DNA, the CDR3 is TGCGCCAGCAGCTTGGGGACCAGTGGGGAGACCCAGTACTTC.

V is TRBV27 and J is TRBJ2-1; possibly TRBD1 for D (6 bases). V was pared by 3 bases and J by 10 bases, with 16 bases between. There are 14 residues in the CDR3. CDR1 is MNHEY and CDR2 is SMNVEV in the germline V gene (reference sequence). The DNA for the CDR3 is TGTGCCAGCAGTTTGGCTGGGACAAGGGGAGAGCAGTTCTTC. It translates to CASSLAGTRGEQFF.

J is TRBJ2-3 and V is TRBV4-1, with D uncertain. Germline CDR1 MGHRA, CDR2 YSYEKL. The V gene lost 6 bases and the J gene lost 6 bases, with 7 bases spanning the gap. CDR3 size: 11 residues. The CDR3 reads CASRYGDTQYF. The CDR3 DNA follows: TGCGCCAGCAGGTACGGGGATACGCAGTATTTT.

In this sample, this clonotype turned up a few times. This chain links TRBV7-6 with TRBJ2-7; 8 nucleotides match TRBD2. The CDR3 covers 15 residues. Germline V lookup: CDR1 SGHVS, CDR2 FNYEAQ. The V and J ends lost 4 bases and 0 bases, in that order; junction bases with no gene match: 5. CDR3 in amino acids: CASSYGGGISYEQYF. CDR3 coding DNA: TGTGCCAGCAGCTACGGGGGGGGCATCTCCTACGAGCAGTACTTC. The complete variable domain, with remaining parts taken from reference TRBV7-6 and TRBJ2-7, reads GAGVSQSPRYKVTKRGQDVALRCDPISGHVSLYWYRQALGQGPEFLTYFNYEAQQDKSGLPNDRFSAERPEGSISTLTIQRTEQRDSAMYRCASSYGGGISYEQYFGPGTRLTVT.

This clonotype was seen a handful of times. CDR3 residues: CASSQEDLYNEQFF. DNA for the CDR3: TGTGCCAGCAGCCAAGAAGACCTCTACAATGAGCAGTTCTTC. The chain joins TRBV14 to TRBJ2-1; D gene unclear. The CDR3 covers 14 residues. CDR1 and CDR2 from the germline V gene are SGHDN and FVKESK. V lost 0 bases and J 3 bases, leaving 6 bases between the germline ends.